This T cell receptor beta chain emerged from a study of Ad26.COV2.S vaccination and SARS-CoV-2 variants. Study as a whole: Donor participated within the Ad26.COV2.S arm of the COV1001 trial.

Profiled with immunoSEQ multiplex PCR; TCRdb holds only in-frame clones, not every one. Among 500,000 or so clones, about 88% were seen once, and the ten largest hold 2.5% to 3%. In its sample, this clone was seen once. Its antigen is undetermined. Treatment of the sample: around 19 received Ad26.COV2.S at low or high dose, single or two shots; about 5 received placebo; per-sample allocation not given. Sampling occurred on day 63 after the first vaccine or placebo injection. Germline CDR1 MNHEY, CDR2 SVGAGI. V was shortened by 2 bases and J by 8 bases, with 6 bases between the two germline ends. The CDR3 is 11 residues long. Study observations and caveats: Post-vaccination breadth of spike-specific CD8+ and CD4+ T cell responses was reportedly substantial. There was a possibility that the TCR breadth and depth analyses underestimated total T cell responses.

This TCR derives from a person aged 18-65 years who received the Ad26.COV2.S COVID-19 vaccine or a placebo. This specimen was peripheral blood, taken in a trial of Ad26.COV2.S vaccine versus placebo. The chain joins TRBV6-5 to TRBJ1-1; D is uncertain. Here the CDR3 DNA reads TGTGCCAGCAGTTACCTTAGGGAAGCTTTCTTT. This gives the protein CASSYLREAFF.